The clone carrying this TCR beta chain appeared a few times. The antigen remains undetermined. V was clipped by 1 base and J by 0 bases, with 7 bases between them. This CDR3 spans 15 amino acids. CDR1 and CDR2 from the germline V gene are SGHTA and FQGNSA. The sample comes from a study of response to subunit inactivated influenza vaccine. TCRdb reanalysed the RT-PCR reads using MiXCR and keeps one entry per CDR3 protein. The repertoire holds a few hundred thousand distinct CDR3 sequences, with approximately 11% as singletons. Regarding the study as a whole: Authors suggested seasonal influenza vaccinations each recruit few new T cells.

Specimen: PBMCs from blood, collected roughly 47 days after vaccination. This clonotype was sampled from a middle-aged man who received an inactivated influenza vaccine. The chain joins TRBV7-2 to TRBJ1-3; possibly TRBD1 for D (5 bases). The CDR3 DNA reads TGTGCCAGCAGCTTAGGGGGGATCTCTGGAAACACCATATATTTT. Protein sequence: CASSLGGISGNTIYF.